This T cell receptor (beta chain) was retrieved from a study of T cells in Graves' hyperthyroidism and ophthalmopathy. Regions amplified from RNA transcripts were the TCR beta CDR3 regions. HTBI primers were used for first-round RT-PCR of the TCR CDR3. TCRdb re-analysed the multiplex PCR reads in MiXCR, keeping a single row per CDR3 protein. The profile shows 350,000 or so distinct CDR3 sequences, about 18% of them singletons. Uncontrolled infections, other autoimmune diseases, pregnancy or lactation led to exclusion of patients. The study collected blood at first hyperthyroidism diagnosis, before any ophthalmopathy symptoms arose. Germline V gene lookup returns CDR1 GTSNPN and CDR2 SVGIG (reference sequence). There are 13 residues in the CDR3. V lost 8 bases, J lost 1 base, and 5 bases stayed unmatched. Study observations and caveats: With a median lead of about six months before onset, the model predicted ophthalmopathy. In the blood, most expanded thyroid clonotypes above 0.001 appeared as well.

In its sample, this clonotype was seen many times. Its antigen remains unidentified. This TCR came from a young woman with Graves' hyperthyroidism that later progressed to Graves' ophthalmopathy. The rearrangement uses TRBV30 and TRBJ1-2; 9 bases agree with TRBD1. Sequenced: blood. CDR3 residues: CARGTGLNYGYTF. The CDR3 DNA reads as TGTGCCAGGGGGACAGGGCTTAACTATGGCTACACCTTC.